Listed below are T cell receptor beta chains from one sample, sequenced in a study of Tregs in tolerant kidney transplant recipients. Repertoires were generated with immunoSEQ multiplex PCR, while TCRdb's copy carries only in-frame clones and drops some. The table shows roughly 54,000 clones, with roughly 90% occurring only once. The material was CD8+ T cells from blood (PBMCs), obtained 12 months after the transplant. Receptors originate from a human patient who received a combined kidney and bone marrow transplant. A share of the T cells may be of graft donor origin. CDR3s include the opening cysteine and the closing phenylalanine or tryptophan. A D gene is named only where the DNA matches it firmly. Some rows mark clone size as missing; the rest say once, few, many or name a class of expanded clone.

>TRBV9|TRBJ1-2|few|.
CASSSGNYGYTF
TGTGCCAGCAGCTCGGGGAACTATGGCTACACCTTC
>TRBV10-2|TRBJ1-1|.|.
CASSSNLNTEAFF
TGCGCCAGCAGTTCTAATTTGAACACTGAAGCTTTCTTT
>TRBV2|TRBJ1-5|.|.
CASSEMSRSSNQPQHF
TGTGCCAGCAGTGAAATGAGCCGGAGTAGCAATCAGCCCCAGCATTTT
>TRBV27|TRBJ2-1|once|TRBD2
CASSLWGRAVSYNEQFF
TGTGCCAGCAGTTTATGGGGGAGGGCCGTTTCCTACAATGAGCAGTTCTTC
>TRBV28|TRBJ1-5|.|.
CASAGGRWNNQPQHF
TGTGCCAGCGCCGGGGGGCGTTGGAACAATCAGCCCCAGCATTTT
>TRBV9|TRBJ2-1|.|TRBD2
CASSQTGTSGKNEQFF
TGTGCCAGCAGCCAAACGGGGACTAGCGGGAAAAATGAGCAGTTCTTC
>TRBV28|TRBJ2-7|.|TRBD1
CASSSLLTGGPISYEQYF
TGTGCCAGCAGTTCCCTCCTGACAGGGGGCCCGATCAGCTACGAGCAGTACTTC
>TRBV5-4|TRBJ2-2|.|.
CASSTRTGTLNTGELFF
TGTGCCAGCAGCACCCGAACCGGGACTCTAAACACCGGGGAGCTGTTTTTT
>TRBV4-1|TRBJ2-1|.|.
CASSLRQAGEQFF
TGCGCCAGCAGCCTTAGACAGGCCGGTGAGCAGTTCTTC
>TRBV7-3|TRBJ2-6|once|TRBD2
CASSLKASGGLSGANVLTF
TGTGCCAGCAGCTTAAAGGCTAGCGGGGGTCTCTCTGGGGCCAACGTCCTGACTTTC
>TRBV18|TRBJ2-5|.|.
CASSPLGQETQYF
TGTGCCAGCTCACCACTCGGCCAAGAGACCCAGTACTTC
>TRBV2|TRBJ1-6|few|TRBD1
CASTGTGLIYNSPLHF
TGTGCCAGCACGGGGACAGGGTTGATTTATAATTCACCCCTCCACTTT
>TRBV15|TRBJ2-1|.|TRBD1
CATSNPGTEYNEQFF
TGTGCCACCAGCAATCCCGGGACAGAATACAATGAGCAGTTCTTC
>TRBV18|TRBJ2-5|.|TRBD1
CASSQPGTGEETQYF
TGTGCCAGCTCACAACCCGGGACAGGGGAAGAGACCCAGTACTTC
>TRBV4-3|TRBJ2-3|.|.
CASSQWTVTSTDTQYF
TGCGCCAGCAGCCAATGGACTGTCACTAGCACAGATACGCAGTATTTT